The 13 T cell receptor beta chains in this list originate from one sample, sequenced in a study of cytomegalovirus exposure and HLA in healthy donors (dated by TCRdb to 2017 to 2019). Library preparation employed the immunoSEQ multiplex PCR assay. The multiplex PCR relied on a mix of 60 forward primers for TCR Vbeta segments and 13 reverse primers for TCR Jbeta segments. Here the immuneACCESS table is served through TCRdb, limited to in-frame sequences with V and J called. Missing clones are a known gap in these copies; in checked studies unresolved V genes cover under half, and the rest lacks a known reason. The sample includes around 140,000 clones, with 82% observed a single time. The top ten clones comprise about 2.3% of the sample. The sample was PBMCs. The receptors originated from a male donor in good health and CMV-seronegative.

CDR3 protein: CASSQGSGVEPQHF. The CDR3, as DNA: TGTGCCAGCAGCCAAGGCAGCGGAGTGGAGCCCCAGCATTTT. The chain employs TRBV7-9 and TRBJ1-5; D ambiguous. The CDR3 contains 14 residues. CDR1 is SEHNR, CDR2 FQNEAQ, per germline (reference sequence). V was trimmed by 5 bases and J by 8 bases, leaving 16 bases between them.

V and J are TRBV9 and TRBJ2-7; 8 bases are a match to TRBD1. Trimming removed 1 base from V and 2 bases from J; junction bases left unmatched: 5. This CDR3 has 15 residues. Germline V gene lookup returns CDR1 SGDLS and CDR2 YYNGEE. The CDR3 reads CASSVQGQDTYEQYF. The CDR3 DNA reads TGTGCCAGCAGCGTACAGGGACAGGACACCTACGAGCAGTACTTC.

This clone has just a few counts. The chain has TRBV6-4 and TRBJ2-3; D not certain. V dropped 3 bases and J dropped 0 bases, with 7 bases sitting between them. CDR3 length: 14 residues. CDR1 MRHNA and CDR2 SNTAGT come from the germline V gene. The CDR3 loop reads CASSEDGSTDTQYF. The DNA for the CDR3 is TGTGCCAGCAGTGAAGACGGGAGCACAGATACGCAGTATTTT.

This chain connects TRBV5-4 to TRBJ2-7; TRBD1 matches 8 bases. CDR3 size: 13 residues. Germline V gene sequence: CDR1 SGHNT, CDR2 YYREEE (reference sequence). V gave up 5 bases and J gave up 7 bases; unmatched junction bases: 8. This CDR3 is CASSHGQGLEQYF. CDR3 sequence (DNA): TGTGCCAGCAGTCACGGACAGGGTTTAGAGCAGTACTTC.

The V call is TRBV29-1, the J call TRBJ2-3; 8 nucleotides line up with TRBD1. This CDR3 contains 13 residues. CDR1 is SQVTM, CDR2 ANQGSEA, per germline. V dropped 4 bases and J dropped 14; count of bases not matched to a gene: 14. CDR3 coding DNA: TGCAGCGTTGTGATGGGGCTGGGGGACAGGAGGTATTTT. It specifies CSVVMGLGDRRYF.

This chain uses TRBV27 with TRBJ2-4, with D possibly matching TRBD2 (5 bases). This CDR3 comprises 13 residues. Germline V gene data show CDR1 as MNHEY and CDR2 as SMNVEV (reference sequence). V gave up 5 bases and J gave up 6 bases, with 11 bases separating them. CDR3 sequence reads: CASSPTTGNIQYF. Here the CDR3 DNA reads TGTGCCAGCAGTCCGACTACTGGAAACATTCAGTACTTC.

The genes are TRBV18 and TRBJ1-1, with a tentative D call TRBD1 (5 bases). The CDR3 extends over 16 amino acids. Looked up from germline, CDR1 is KGHSH and CDR2 is LQKENI. V lost 3 bases and J lost 1, with 15 bases in between. The chain's CDR3 is CASSPSSQGGNTEAFF. The CDR3 DNA reads as TGTGCCAGCTCACCCTCATCGCAGGGAGGGAACACTGAAGCTTTCTTT.

The chain combines TRBV25-1 with TRBJ2-7; 12 positions match TRBD1. After removal of 4 bases from V and 9 bases from J, the junction contained 13 bases not matched to a gene. Germline V gives CDR1 MGHDK, CDR2 SYGVNS. CDR3 length equals 16 residues. The DNA of the CDR3 is TGTGCCAGCAGTGCTGGGACAGGGGGCCCTTCTACGGGGCAGTACTTC. Protein: CASSAGTGGPSTGQYF.

The rearrangement links TRBV29-1 to TRBJ2-7; weak D call: TRBD2 (6 bases). V shed 6 bases and J shed 0 bases, with 9 bases lying between them. The CDR3 is 12 residues long. Germline CDR1 is SQVTM and CDR2 is ANQGSEA. The CDR3 here is CSVASASYEQYF. DNA for the CDR3: TGCAGCGTGGCTAGCGCCTCCTACGAGCAGTACTTC.

This clone has more than one count but fewer than ten. The chain links TRBV7-8 to TRBJ2-7, with 10 bases that match TRBD1. Looked up from germline, CDR1 is SGHVS and CDR2 is FQNEAQ. The CDR3 is 16 residues long. Losses at the gene ends were 1 base for V and 6 bases for J; bases not matched to a gene: 9. In nucleotides, the CDR3 is TGTGCCAGCAGCTTAGTCCCGGGACAGGGGACGGGCGAGCAGTACTTC. Translating gives CASSLVPGQGTGEQYF.

This clone has just one count. This sequence joins TRBV30 and TRBJ1-1, with D hard to call. V shed 2 bases and J shed 3 bases, with 10 bases lying between them. The CDR3 length is 13 residues. CDR1 and CDR2 (germline): GTSNPN, SVGIG (reference sequence). The CDR3 bases are TGTGCCTGGAGTATAGTTCGGGACACTGAAGCTTTCTTT. Encoded protein: CAWSIVRDTEAFF.

This rearrangement joins TRBV29-1 to TRBJ2-2; 9 positions match TRBD2. CDR1 SQVTM and CDR2 ANQGSEA come from the germline V gene. The CDR3 totals 16 residues. J was trimmed by 4 bases and V by 5 bases; bases with no gene match: 11. The CDR3 reads CSVIFPGLASTGELFF. The CDR3 DNA is TGCAGCGTTATTTTCCCGGGACTAGCAAGCACCGGGGAGCTGTTTTTT.

The V call is TRBV28, the J call TRBJ2-1, with 7 nucleotides matching TRBD2. This CDR3 is built from 14 residues. Germline CDR1 is MDHEN and CDR2 is SYDVKM. The J segment lost 3 bases and the V segment lost 5 bases, leaving 4 bases of the junction unmatched. CDR3 loop: CASSPGGSYNEQFF. DNA for the CDR3: TGTGCCAGCAGTCCAGGCGGGAGCTACAATGAGCAGTTCTTC.